A single sample is the source of the 29 T cell receptor beta chains below, sequenced in a study of blood T cell repertoires in COVID-19. The assay was immunoSEQ multiplex PCR, and TCRdb's table has in-frame clones only and misses some. Of about 80,000 clones in the sample, roughly 90% were seen once. The sample consisted of peripheral blood. The receptor set was obtained from a man in his 70s with active or convalescent COVID-19.

The V gene is TRBV24-1, the J gene TRBJ2-1, with 8 positions matching TRBD1. J was trimmed by 7 bases and V by 3 bases; bases with no gene match: 10. Germline lookup yields CDR1 KGHDR and CDR2 SFDVKD. The CDR3 contains 16 residues. CDR3 region: CATSDKTGGRTNEQFF. CDR3 nucleotide sequence: TGTGCCACCAGTGATAAAACAGGGGGGAGAACAAATGAGCAGTTCTTC.

The gene calls are TRBV19 and TRBJ1-2; 8 bases line up with TRBD1. The V and J ends lost 4 bases and 2 bases, in that order; junction bases with no gene match: 3. This CDR3 comprises 14 residues. CDR1 is LNHDA and CDR2 is SQIVND in the germline V gene (reference sequence). The DNA for the CDR3 is TGTGCCAGTAGTACTAACAGGGGGAACTATGGCTACACCTTC. Protein sequence: CASSTNRGNYGYTF.

The sample holds one count of this clone. The chain is built from TRBV3-1 (or the pseudogene TRBV3-2) and TRBJ1-2; D ambiguous. Trimming pared 3 bases from V and 5 bases from J, leaving 4 bases between. In germline, CDR1 is LGHDT, CDR2 YNNKEL (reference sequence). The CDR3 is 11 amino acids. CDR3 DNA sequence: TGTGCCAGCAGCCATAGTTATGGCTACACCTTC. Amino acid sequence: CASSHSYGYTF.

The DNA for the CDR3 is TGTGCCAGCAGCGTAGGACTTACTACCTACGAGCAGTACTTC. Amino acid sequence: CASSVGLTTYEQYF. The chain has TRBV9 and TRBJ2-7; D call uncertain. Germline V CDR1 and CDR2: SGDLS, YYNGEE. The V end was cut by 0 bases, the J end by 2 bases, with 9 bases between. The CDR3 runs to 14 residues. The variable domain in full, with the rest retrieved from reference TRBV9 and TRBJ2-7, is DSGVTQTPKHLITATGQRVTLRCSPRSGDLSVYWYQQSLDQGLQFLIQYYNGEERAKGNILERFSAQQFPDLHSELNLSSLELGDSALYFCASSVGLTTYEQYFGPGTRLTVT.

This clone has a single count. V is TRBV19 and J is TRBJ2-7; 11 positions agree with TRBD2. CDR3 length: 12 amino acids. Germline V gene sequence: CDR1 LNHDA, CDR2 SQIVND (reference sequence). V dropped 6 bases and J dropped 12; count of bases not matched to a gene: 7. The CDR3: CASSTTSGGLYF. The DNA for the CDR3 is TGTGCCAGTAGCACCACTAGCGGGGGTTTGTACTTC. The full variable domain, rest sourced from reference TRBV19 and TRBJ2-7, is DGGITQSPKYLFRKEGQNVTLSCEQNLNHDAMYWYRQDPGQGLRLIYYSQIVNDFQKGDIAEGYSVSREKKESFPLTVTSAQKNPTAFYLCASSTTSGGLYFGPGTRLTVT.

The sample holds one count of this clone. V gene TRBV27 combines with J gene TRBJ2-3, with 10 bases fitting TRBD2. Unmatched junction bases numbered 6, after V lost 6 bases and J lost 3 bases. The CDR3 consists of 15 residues. The germline V gene has CDR1 MNHEY and CDR2 SMNVEV (reference sequence). The DNA for the CDR3 is TGTGCCAGCAGCCCCGGACTAGCGGCAACAGATACGCAGTATTTT. It encodes CASSPGLAATDTQYF.

V is TRBV24-1 and J is TRBJ1-1; D might be TRBD1 (5 bases). Trimming left V 3 bases short and J 1 base short, with 8 bases between. Germline CDR1 and CDR2: KGHDR and SFDVKD. The CDR3 has 14 residues. CDR3 sequence: CATSDAGRNTEAFF. CDR3 DNA: TGTGCCACCAGTGATGCAGGGCGGAACACTGAAGCTTTCTTT.

The rearrangement links TRBV7-2 to TRBJ2-5, with a weak D call TRBD2 (6 bases). V lost 1 base, J lost 1 base, and 10 bases lay in between. Germline V gene data show CDR1 as SGHTA and CDR2 as FQGNSA. This CDR3 comprises 15 residues. The CDR3 DNA reads as TGTGCCAGCAGCTTAGATGGGAGGCCCCAAGAGACCCAGTACTTC. Its translation: CASSLDGRPQETQYF.

This chain connects TRBV10-3 to TRBJ1-2; 10 bases map to TRBD1. CDR1 and CDR2 from the germline V gene are ENHRY and SYGVKD. Germline trimming cut 6 bases from V and 3 bases from J; bases unmatched to any gene: 4. This CDR3 region has 14 residues. The CDR3 DNA reads TGTGCCATCAGACCGGACAGGGGGGACTATGGCTACACCTTC. Its protein is CAIRPDRGDYGYTF.

V and J are TRBV6-5 and TRBJ2-5; unclear D gene. Per the germline V gene, CDR1 is MNHEY and CDR2 is SVGAGI. V shed 6 bases and J shed 2 bases, with 13 bases lying between them. The CDR3 length is 14 residues. CDR3 nucleotide sequence: TGTGCCAGCAGGGAGACGGTTACACAAGAGACCCAGTACTTC. As protein: CASRETVTQETQYF.

This sequence joins TRBV7-2 and TRBJ2-2; possibly TRBD1 for D (5 bases). Trimming cost V 5 bases and J 1 base, with 14 bases left between them. The CDR3 consists of 16 residues. Germline V gene data show CDR1 as SGHTA and CDR2 as FQGNSA. The DNA for the CDR3 is TGTGCCAGCAGCCCTCGGACAAGGCGGAACACCGGGGAGCTGTTTTTT. It yields the protein CASSPRTRRNTGELFF.

This clone was counted only a few times. The chain has TRBV4-3 and TRBJ1-4; D gene uncertain. Germline V gene sequence: CDR1 LGHNA, CDR2 YSLEER. This CDR3 is built from 15 residues. V was pared by 4 bases and J by 4 bases, with 13 bases between. CDR3 region: CASSPRGILNEKLFF. The CDR3 nucleotides are TGCGCCAGCAGCCCGCGAGGGATCCTTAATGAAAAACTGTTTTTT.

This clone was observed a single time. The chain carries TRBV2 and TRBJ1-1, with D perhaps matching TRBD1 (6 bases). This CDR3 spans 14 amino acids. The V end lost 7 bases, the J end lost 1 base, and 13 bases lay between the germline ends. Per the germline V gene, CDR1 is SNHLY and CDR2 is FYNNEI. In DNA, the CDR3 is TGTGCCAGCATTCTACCAGGGGAGAACACTGAAGCTTTCTTT. This codes for CASILPGENTEAFF.

The J gene is TRBJ1-1, the V gene TRBV6-5, with TRBD1 matching 11 bases. The junction had 7 bases not matched to a gene; V was cut back by 5 bases and J by 5 bases. Germline CDR1 reads MNHEY; CDR2 reads SVGAGI. This CDR3 is built from 15 residues. The CDR3 sequence: CASSRRTGGETEAFF. The CDR3 nucleotides are TGTGCCAGCAGTAGACGGACAGGGGGCGAGACTGAAGCTTTCTTT.

This clone appeared once. The rearrangement joins TRBV6-6 to TRBJ1-6; no clear D gene. Trimming removed 5 bases at V and 3 bases at J, with 14 bases between. CDR3 length: 16 amino acids. Germline-derived CDR1 and CDR2 are MNHNY and SVGAGI (reference sequence). The CDR3 loop reads CASSPNDWRYNSPLHF. The CDR3 nucleotides read TGTGCCAGCAGTCCAAACGACTGGCGCTATAATTCACCCCTCCACTTT.

This chain connects TRBV7-9 to TRBJ1-5; TRBD1 agrees at 8 bases. Germline V gene data show CDR1 as SEHNR and CDR2 as FQNEAQ (reference sequence). CDR3 length: 14 amino acids. V was clipped by 4 bases and J by 3 bases; unmatched bases: 2. The CDR3 DNA follows: TGTGCCAGCAGCTCGGGACAGGCCAATCAGCCCCAGCATTTT. Amino acids: CASSSGQANQPQHF.

The V and J genes are TRBV5-6 and TRBJ1-3; 8 nucleotides line up with TRBD1. Trimming at V came to 2 bases and at J to 8 bases, leaving 12 bases not matched to a gene. Per germline, CDR1 SGHDT and CDR2 YYEEEE. CDR3 length: 16 residues. The CDR3 loop reads CASSFSQGGAMDTIYF. Written as DNA, the CDR3 is TGTGCCAGCAGCTTCTCACAGGGGGGTGCAATGGACACCATATATTTT. The variable domain in full, completed from reference TRBV5-6 and TRBJ1-3, reads DAGVTQSPTHLIKTRGQQVTLRCSPKSGHDTVSWYQQALGQGPQFIFQYYEEEERQRGNFPDRFSGHQFPNYSSELNVNALLLGDSALYLCASSFSQGGAMDTIYFGEGSWLTVV.

The chain combines TRBV7-9 with TRBJ2-1; 11 bases map to TRBD1. After removal of 4 bases from V and 0 bases from J, the junction contained 2 bases not matched to a gene. The CDR3 loop spans 16 amino acids. Germline values: CDR1 SEHNR, CDR2 FQNEAQ (reference sequence). For the CDR3, the DNA is TGTGCCAGCAGCTCAGGACAGGGGGCCTCCTACAATGAGCAGTTCTTC. Translating gives CASSSGQGASYNEQFF.

This chain uses TRBV7-9 with TRBJ2-7; tentative D call: TRBD2 (5 bases). Trimming removed 2 bases at V and 5 bases at J, with 10 bases between. The CDR3 runs 13 residues. From germline, CDR1 is SEHNR and CDR2 FQNEAQ (reference sequence). The CDR3, as DNA: TGTGCCAGCAGCTTACGAGGGTCTCACGAGCAGTACTTC. It encodes CASSLRGSHEQYF.

This chain connects TRBV5-4 to TRBJ2-1, with D perhaps TRBD1 (6 bases). V lost 1 base to trimming and J lost 5 bases, with 16 bases between them. Germline lookup yields CDR1 SGHNT and CDR2 YYREEE (reference sequence). The CDR3 length is 16 residues. The CDR3 DNA is TGTGCCAGCAGCTTGTCGGCAGGAAAGGGGGACAATGAGCAGTTCTTC. This encodes CASSLSAGKGDNEQFF.

This clone occurred a few times. V usage is TRBV9 and J usage is TRBJ1-3; no clear D gene. V lost 4 bases, J lost 4 bases, and 12 bases lay in between. The CDR3 is 14 amino acids. Looked up from germline, CDR1 is SGDLS and CDR2 is YYNGEE. The CDR3 loop reads CASSPRTDGNTIYF. The CDR3 region has the DNA TGTGCCAGCAGCCCCCGGACTGACGGAAACACCATATATTTT.

The V call is TRBV5-4, the J call TRBJ2-5, with 8 positions matching TRBD1. The CDR3 runs 17 residues. V lost 4 bases, J lost 5 bases, and 16 bases stayed unmatched. CDR1 is SGHNT, CDR2 YYREEE, per germline (reference sequence). CDR3 loop: CASSGGRGPTPVETQYF. For the CDR3, the DNA is TGTGCCAGCAGCGGGGGCAGGGGGCCTACGCCCGTGGAGACCCAGTACTTC. Full variable domain (missing parts from reference TRBV5-4 and TRBJ2-5): ETGVTQSPTHLIKTRGQQVTLRCSSQSGHNTVSWYQQALGQGPQFIFQYYREEENGRGNFPPRFSGLQFPNYSSELNVNALELDDSALYLCASSGGRGPTPVETQYFGPGTRLLVL.

The chain carries TRBV5-8 and TRBJ1-2, with TRBD1 identical over 9 bases. This CDR3 is built from 15 residues. V shed 3 bases, J shed 0 bases, and the junction held 3 bases outside the gene matches. Germline-derived CDR1 and CDR2 are SGHTS and YDEGEE. The CDR3 sequence is CASSSRTGANYGYTF. CDR3 nucleotides: TGTGCCAGCAGCTCACGGACAGGGGCTAACTATGGCTACACCTTC.

This sequence joins TRBV29-1 and TRBJ2-7, with a weak D call TRBD1 (5 bases). V dropped 6 bases and J dropped 3 bases, with 12 bases sitting between them. The CDR3 sequence is 12 residues long. Germline-derived CDR1 and CDR2 are SQVTM and ANQGSEA. CDR3 nucleotides: TGCAGCGTAGCAACAGGTTACTACGAGCAGTACTTC. Its protein is CSVATGYYEQYF.

The chain combines TRBV13 with TRBJ1-6; 10 nucleotides line up with TRBD1. The CDR3 is 15 residues long. The junction had 7 bases not matched to a gene; V was cut back by 4 bases and J by 10 bases. Germline-derived CDR1 and CDR2 are PRHDT and FYEKMQ (reference sequence). In nucleotides, the CDR3 is TGTGCCAGCAGCTCTACCGGGACAGGGGAATCACCCCTCCACTTT. This gives the protein CASSSTGTGESPLHF.

The chain links TRBV3-1 (or the pseudogene TRBV3-2) to TRBJ1-2, with a possible D match to TRBD1 (6 bases). The CDR3 contains 15 residues. Germline V gene data show CDR1 as LGHDT and CDR2 as YNNKEL (reference sequence). Between the trimmed V and J ends, which lost 3 bases and 5 bases, there was a span of 16 bases. CDR3: CASSHSPLDRYGYTF. The CDR3 bases are TGTGCCAGCAGCCACTCCCCCTTGGACAGATATGGCTACACCTTC.

The chain links TRBV4-2 to TRBJ2-7; D is ambiguous. The CDR3 consists of 13 residues. Germline V gene lookup returns CDR1 LGHNA and CDR2 YNFKEQ. V was pared by 3 bases and J by 7 bases, with 13 bases between. CDR3 loop: CASSQSTSTEQYF. The DNA of the CDR3 is TGTGCCAGCAGCCAGAGTACCTCTACGGAGCAGTACTTC.

This chain links TRBV7-8 with TRBJ2-7, with TRBD1 identical over 7 bases. Germline loops: CDR1 SGHVS, CDR2 FQNEAQ. This CDR3 has 13 amino acids. The J segment lost 2 bases and the V segment lost 5 bases, leaving 3 bases of the junction unmatched. This CDR3 is CASSLDRAYEQYF. The CDR3 nucleotides read TGTGCCAGCAGCCTAGACAGGGCCTACGAGCAGTACTTC.

The chain is built from TRBV4-1 and TRBJ1-1; D uncertain. In germline, CDR1 is MGHRA, CDR2 YSYEKL. Trimming shortened V by 4 bases and J by 1 base, and 10 bases separated the two germline ends. CDR3 length: 14 residues. The CDR3 reads CASSLREENTEAFF. CDR3 DNA: TGCGCCAGCAGCCTACGGGAGGAGAACACTGAAGCTTTCTTT.